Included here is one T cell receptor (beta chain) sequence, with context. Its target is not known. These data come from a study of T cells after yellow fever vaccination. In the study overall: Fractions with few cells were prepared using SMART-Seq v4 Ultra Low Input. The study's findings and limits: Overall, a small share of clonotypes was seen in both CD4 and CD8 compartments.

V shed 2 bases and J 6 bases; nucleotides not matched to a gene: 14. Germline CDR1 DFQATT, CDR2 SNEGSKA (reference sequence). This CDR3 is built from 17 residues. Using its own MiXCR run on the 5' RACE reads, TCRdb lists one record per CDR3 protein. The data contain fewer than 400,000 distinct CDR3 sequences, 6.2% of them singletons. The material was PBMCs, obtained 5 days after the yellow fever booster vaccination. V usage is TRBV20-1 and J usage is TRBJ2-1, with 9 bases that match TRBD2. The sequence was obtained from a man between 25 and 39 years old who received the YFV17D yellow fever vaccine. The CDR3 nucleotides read TGCAGTGCTAGATCGACAGGAGGCCTAGCGGGAACCAATGAGCAGTTCTTC. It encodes CSARSTGGLAGTNEQFF.